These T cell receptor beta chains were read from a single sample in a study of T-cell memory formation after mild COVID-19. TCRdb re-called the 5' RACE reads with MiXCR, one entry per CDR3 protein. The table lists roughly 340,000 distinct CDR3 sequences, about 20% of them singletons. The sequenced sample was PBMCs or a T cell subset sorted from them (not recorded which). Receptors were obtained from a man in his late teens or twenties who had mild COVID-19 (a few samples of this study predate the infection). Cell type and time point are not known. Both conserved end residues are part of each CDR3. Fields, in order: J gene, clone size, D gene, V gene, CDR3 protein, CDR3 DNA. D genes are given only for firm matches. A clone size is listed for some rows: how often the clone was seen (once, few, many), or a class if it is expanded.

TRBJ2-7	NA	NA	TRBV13	CASSLAAKDDEQYF	TGTGCCAGCAGCTTAGCGGCGAAGGACGACGAGCAGTACTTC
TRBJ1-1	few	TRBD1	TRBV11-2	CASSLGLTGANTEAFF	TGTGCCAGCAGCCTGGGGCTGACAGGGGCAAACACTGAAGCTTTCTTT
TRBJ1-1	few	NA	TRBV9	CASSVGEPPKEAFF	TGTGCCAGCAGCGTAGGAGAACCACCGAAAGAAGCTTTCTTT
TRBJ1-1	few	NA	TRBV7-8	CASSLGQAMNTEAFF	TGTGCCAGCAGCTTAGGACAGGCCATGAACACTGAAGCTTTCTTT
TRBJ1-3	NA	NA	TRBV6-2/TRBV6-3	CASSSDGTFAGNTIYF	TGTGCCAGCAGCAGCGACGGGACTTTCGCTGGAAACACCATATATTTT
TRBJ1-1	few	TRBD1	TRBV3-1	CASSHLDRGLGLEAFF	TGTGCCAGCAGCCATTTAGACAGGGGGCTAGGCCTTGAAGCTTTCTTT
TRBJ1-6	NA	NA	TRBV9	CASSVASGGRPLHF	TGTGCCAGCAGCGTAGCGTCGGGGGGAAGACCCCTCCACTTT
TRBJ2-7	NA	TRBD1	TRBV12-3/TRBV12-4	CASSLAPGQGFYEQYF	TGTGCCAGCAGTTTAGCTCCGGGACAGGGGTTTTACGAGCAGTACTTC
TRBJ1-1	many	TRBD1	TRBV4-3	CASSLGQVMNTEAFF	TGCGCCAGCAGCCTAGGACAGGTCATGAACACTGAAGCTTTCTTT
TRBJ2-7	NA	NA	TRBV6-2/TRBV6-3	CSSSPGVYEQYF	TGTTCCAGCAGTCCCGGCGTTTACGAGCAGTACTTC
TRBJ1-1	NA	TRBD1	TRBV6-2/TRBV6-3	CASSYSRPGQGRVTEAFF	TGTGCCAGCAGTTACTCGCGACCGGGACAGGGGAGGGTAACTGAAGCTTTCTTT
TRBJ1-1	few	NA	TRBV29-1	CSVRQGLLNTEAFF	TGCAGCGTTAGGCAGGGGCTGTTGAACACTGAAGCTTTCTTT
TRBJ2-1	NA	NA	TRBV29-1	CSADAETSGTYNEQFF	TGCAGCGCAGATGCTGAGACGTCCGGGACCTACAATGAGCAGTTCTTC
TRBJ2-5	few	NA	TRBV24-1	CATSEAQGPQETQYF	TGTGCCACCAGTGAGGCGCAGGGGCCCCAAGAGACCCAGTACTTC
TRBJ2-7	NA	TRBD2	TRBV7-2	CASSARLAGSYEQYF	TGTGCCAGCAGCGCGAGACTAGCGGGTTCCTACGAGCAGTACTTC
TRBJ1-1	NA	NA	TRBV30	CAWNGNTEAFF	TGTGCCTGGAACGGGAACACTGAAGCTTTCTTT
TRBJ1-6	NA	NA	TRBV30	CAWSGQGHSPLHF	TGTGCCTGGAGTGGGCAGGGGCATTCACCCCTCCACTTT
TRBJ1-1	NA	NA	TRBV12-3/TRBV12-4	CASSWGTGHTEAFF	TGTGCCAGCAGTTGGGGAACGGGGCACACTGAAGCTTTCTTT